This is a list of T cell receptor beta chains from one sample in a study of T cell responses to AZD1222 COVID-19 vaccine. The repertoire was sequenced with immunoSEQ multiplex PCR; TCRdb's copy has only in-frame clones and lacks some. The table shows around 120,000 clones, with 85% to 90% occurring only once. Sequencing used peripheral blood, obtained on day 0 of AZD1222 vaccination. These receptors all come from an adult in good health. CDR3s include the opening cysteine and the closing phenylalanine or tryptophan. The D gene is left open where the match is weak. Size values are once, few and many counts, or a class for expanded clones, and some rows have none.

clone size | J gene | D gene | V gene | CDR3 protein | CDR3 DNA
- | TRBJ2-7 | TRBD2 | TRBV9 | CASSGRGGRSPGPSSYEQYF | TGTGCCAGCAGCGGCCGCGGGGGGCGGTCTCCGGGTCCAAGCTCCTACGAGCAGTACTTC
- | TRBJ1-5 | - | TRBV28 | CASTGEQIWQPQHF | TGTGCCAGCACCGGGGAACAGATCTGGCAGCCCCAGCATTTT
- | TRBJ2-7 | - | TRBV11-2 | CASSLDGGPYEQYF | TGTGCCAGCAGCTTAGACGGGGGACCCTACGAGCAGTACTTC
few | TRBJ1-2 | - | TRBV5-1 | CASSLPAAGEVYGYTF | TGCGCCAGCAGCTTACCCGCCGCAGGGGAGGTCTATGGCTACACCTTC
- | TRBJ2-3 | TRBD2 | TRBV2 | CASISGSGTDTQYF | TGTGCCAGCATTAGCGGGTCGGGCACAGATACGCAGTATTTT
- | TRBJ1-2 | TRBD1 | TRBV7-2 | CASSLGPTGGYTF | TGTGCCAGCAGCTTAGGGCCGACAGGGGGCTACACCTTC
- | TRBJ2-4 | TRBD2 | TRBV9 | CASSVAAGGPAKNIQYF | TGTGCCAGCAGCGTAGCGGCGGGAGGGCCGGCCAAAAACATTCAGTACTTC
- | TRBJ1-2 | - | TRBV11-2 | CASSLESAGGYTF | TGTGCCAGCAGCTTAGAATCGGCGGGTGGCTACACCTTC
- | TRBJ2-2 | TRBD1 | TRBV5-1 | CASSLAGTGGYTGELFF | TGCGCCAGCAGCTTGGCCGGGACAGGGGGTTACACCGGGGAGCTGTTTTTT
- | TRBJ2-2 | - | TRBV27 | CASSLGAGADGELFF | TGTGCCAGCAGTTTGGGTGCGGGGGCGGACGGGGAGCTGTTTTTT
- | TRBJ1-1 | - | TRBV5-6 | CASSLMANTEAFF | TGTGCCAGCAGCTTGATGGCGAACACTGAAGCTTTCTTT
- | TRBJ2-1 | TRBD2 | TRBV7-9 | CASSLGASGSFGEQFF | TGTGCCAGCAGCTTAGGGGCTAGCGGGAGTTTCGGTGAGCAGTTCTTC
once | TRBJ1-2 | - | TRBV5-1 | CASSPSWNNGYTF | TGCGCCAGCAGCCCGTCGTGGAACAATGGCTACACCTTC
- | TRBJ1-5 | - | TRBV7-8 | CASSLTSDRRAQPQHF | TGTGCCAGCAGTCTCACTTCGGACAGAAGAGCTCAGCCCCAGCATTTT
- | TRBJ2-1 | - | TRBV5-1 | CASSLSGAEGEQFF | TGCGCCAGCAGCCTTAGCGGAGCGGAGGGTGAGCAGTTCTTC
- | TRBJ2-5 | TRBD2 | TRBV4-1 | CASSQQGGQETQYF | TGCGCCAGCAGCCAACAGGGAGGGCAAGAGACCCAGTACTTC
- | TRBJ2-1 | - | TRBV6-5 | CAVRGGQVMNEQFF | TGTGCCGTCAGGGGGGGACAGGTTATGAATGAGCAGTTCTTC
once | TRBJ1-4 | - | TRBV2 | CAGGRRNEKLFF | TGTGCCGGCGGGCGAAGGAATGAAAAACTGTTTTTT
- | TRBJ2-1 | TRBD2 | TRBV7-2 | CASSLGGGGVGEQFF | TGTGCCAGCAGCTTAGGTGGGGGGGGTGTTGGTGAGCAGTTCTTC
- | TRBJ1-1 | TRBD1 | TRBV9 | CASSVAGQGSLEAFF | TGTGCCAGCAGCGTAGCGGGACAGGGGAGTCTTGAAGCTTTCTTT
- | TRBJ1-2 | - | TRBV29-1 | CSVESQANYGYTF | TGCAGCGTTGAGTCGCAGGCTAACTATGGCTACACCTTC
- | TRBJ1-6 | - | TRBV24-1 | CATRGQGSNSPLHF | TGTGCCACCAGGGGACAAGGGAGTAATTCACCCCTCCACTTT